The rows below give T cell receptor beta chains drawn from one sample of a study of blood T cell repertoires in COVID-19. The assay was immunoSEQ multiplex PCR, and TCRdb's table has in-frame clones only and misses some. The sample includes 59,000 or so clones, roughly 80% of them seen just once. The sample comprised peripheral blood. The receptor source for this set is a woman aged 50 to 60 with active or convalescent COVID-19. The CDR3 runs from the conserved cysteine through the conserved F or W. The order of the fields is clone size, J gene, V gene, D gene, CDR3 DNA, CDR3 protein. D genes are given only for firm matches. A clone size is listed for some rows: how often the clone was seen (once, few, many), or a class if it is expanded.

abundance: -; j_gene: TRBJ2-3; v_gene: TRBV2; d_gene: TRBD1; CDR3nt: TGTGCCAGCAGCGACAGGGCGGCAGATACGCAGTATTTT; CDR3aa: CASSDRAADTQYF
abundance: -; j_gene: TRBJ1-6; v_gene: TRBV3-1/TRBV3-2; d_gene: -; CDR3nt: TGTGCCAGCAGCCCAATGAGAGGGGGTGGGGGTAATTCACCCCTCCACTTT; CDR3aa: CASSPMRGGGGNSPLHF
abundance: -; j_gene: TRBJ1-2; v_gene: TRBV19; d_gene: TRBD1; CDR3nt: TGTGCCAGTAGTACCTCGACAGGGTTTGATGGCTACACCTTC; CDR3aa: CASSTSTGFDGYTF
abundance: -; j_gene: TRBJ2-7; v_gene: TRBV10-1; d_gene: -; CDR3nt: TGCGCCAGCAGCGACAGCACAACGCAGTACTTC; CDR3aa: CASSDSTTQYF
abundance: -; j_gene: TRBJ2-7; v_gene: TRBV7-6; d_gene: -; CDR3nt: TGTGCCAGCAGCTTATCCTCGGGGGAGTTCTACGAGCAGTACTTC; CDR3aa: CASSLSSGEFYEQYF
abundance: -; j_gene: TRBJ2-1; v_gene: TRBV24-1; d_gene: TRBD2; CDR3nt: TGTGCCACCAGTGGGCCTAGCGGGAGGAATGAGCAGTTCTTC; CDR3aa: CATSGPSGRNEQFF
abundance: once; j_gene: TRBJ1-3; v_gene: TRBV30; d_gene: -; CDR3nt: TGTGCCTGGAGTGCCGGCAGGGCTGGAAACACCATATATTTT; CDR3aa: CAWSAGRAGNTIYF
abundance: -; j_gene: TRBJ2-4; v_gene: TRBV7-9; d_gene: -; CDR3nt: TGTGCCAGCAGCTTAGATGCGTACATTCAGTACTTC; CDR3aa: CASSLDAYIQYF
abundance: -; j_gene: TRBJ2-7; v_gene: TRBV19; d_gene: TRBD2; CDR3nt: TGTGCCAGTAGCGAGCGGGAGGTGAACGAGCAGTACTTC; CDR3aa: CASSEREVNEQYF
abundance: -; j_gene: TRBJ2-2; v_gene: TRBV10-1; d_gene: TRBD2; CDR3nt: TGCGCCAGCAGTGAGTCACTAGCGGGCACCGGGGAGCTGTTTTTT; CDR3aa: CASSESLAGTGELFF
abundance: -; j_gene: TRBJ2-1; v_gene: TRBV18; d_gene: -; CDR3nt: TGTGCCAGCTCACCCCGGGAGAATGAGCAGTTCTTC; CDR3aa: CASSPRENEQFF
abundance: -; j_gene: TRBJ2-7; v_gene: TRBV7-9; d_gene: -; CDR3nt: TGTGCCAGCACCCTTCGAGGAGGGGAGAAAGACGAGCAGTACTTC; CDR3aa: CASTLRGGEKDEQYF
abundance: -; j_gene: TRBJ2-1; v_gene: TRBV27; d_gene: TRBD2; CDR3nt: TGTGCCAGCGGCAGGCAAGCGGGAGGATTGAATGAGCAGTTCTTC; CDR3aa: CASGRQAGGLNEQFF
abundance: -; j_gene: TRBJ1-1; v_gene: TRBV19; d_gene: -; CDR3nt: TGTGCCAGTAATCCTACAGGGTTCACTGAAGCTTTCTTT; CDR3aa: CASNPTGFTEAFF
abundance: -; j_gene: TRBJ1-4; v_gene: TRBV7-2; d_gene: TRBD1; CDR3nt: TGTGCCAGCAGCAAACGGACAGGGGCTAGGGAAAAACTGTTTTTT; CDR3aa: CASSKRTGAREKLFF
abundance: -; j_gene: TRBJ2-3; v_gene: TRBV6-5; d_gene: -; CDR3nt: TGTGCCAGCAGTTTCACTTCTCAAGCTTTAGATACGCAGTATTTT; CDR3aa: CASSFTSQALDTQYF
abundance: -; j_gene: TRBJ2-2; v_gene: TRBV5-1; d_gene: -; CDR3nt: TGCGCCAGCAGCCAACCACCGGGACACCCAACCGGGGAGCTGTTTTTT; CDR3aa: CASSQPPGHPTGELFF
abundance: -; j_gene: TRBJ2-1; v_gene: TRBV5-6; d_gene: -; CDR3nt: TGTGCCAGCAGCTTGAGCGGGTTCCTACACAATGAGCAGTTCTTC; CDR3aa: CASSLSGFLHNEQFF
abundance: -; j_gene: TRBJ1-1; v_gene: TRBV4-1; d_gene: -; CDR3nt: TGCGCCAGCAGCCAAGGCACAAACCTCGGGGATGAAGCTTTCTTT; CDR3aa: CASSQGTNLGDEAFF
abundance: once; j_gene: TRBJ2-7; v_gene: TRBV5-4; d_gene: TRBD2; CDR3nt: TGTGCCTCGGGGCGGGTAGGCGGGAGCTACGAGCAGTACTTC; CDR3aa: CASGRVGGSYEQYF
abundance: few; j_gene: TRBJ2-5; v_gene: TRBV5-1; d_gene: TRBD2; CDR3nt: TGCGCCAGCAGCTTCGGGCTAGCGGGCCGACAAGAGACCCAGTACTTC; CDR3aa: CASSFGLAGRQETQYF
abundance: few; j_gene: TRBJ1-2; v_gene: TRBV7-2; d_gene: -; CDR3nt: TGTGCCAGCAGCTTCTACAGGTCGGAAAACTATGGCTACACCTTC; CDR3aa: CASSFYRSENYGYTF
abundance: -; j_gene: TRBJ2-3; v_gene: TRBV5-1; d_gene: TRBD1; CDR3nt: TGCGCCAGCAAAGACAGGGACACAGATACGCAGTATTTT; CDR3aa: CASKDRDTDTQYF
abundance: -; j_gene: TRBJ2-5; v_gene: TRBV5-6; d_gene: -; CDR3nt: TGTGCCAGCAGCTTCCGGGCCTTAGGAGGAGAGACCCAGTACTTC; CDR3aa: CASSFRALGGETQYF
abundance: -; j_gene: TRBJ2-3; v_gene: TRBV24-1; d_gene: -; CDR3nt: TGTGCCACCGGCATGAGCGGAAATACAGATACGCAGTATTTT; CDR3aa: CATGMSGNTDTQYF
abundance: -; j_gene: TRBJ1-5; v_gene: TRBV7-6; d_gene: -; CDR3nt: TGTGCCAGCAGCTTATTGGGATTGGGGGAGGCAAGCAATCAGCCCCAGCATTTT; CDR3aa: CASSLLGLGEASNQPQHF
abundance: -; j_gene: TRBJ2-1; v_gene: TRBV5-8; d_gene: -; CDR3nt: TGTGCCAGCAGCTTGGCCGGACTCTCCTACAATGAGCAGTTCTTC; CDR3aa: CASSLAGLSYNEQFF
abundance: -; j_gene: TRBJ1-6; v_gene: TRBV9; d_gene: -; CDR3nt: TGTGCCAGCAGCGATACAGCCTCACCCCTCCACTTT; CDR3aa: CASSDTASPLHF
abundance: -; j_gene: TRBJ2-7; v_gene: TRBV29-1; d_gene: -; CDR3nt: TGCAGCGTTGAAGAGCCAGGAGCGGCTAACTACGAGCAGTACTTC; CDR3aa: CSVEEPGAANYEQYF
abundance: -; j_gene: TRBJ1-3; v_gene: TRBV4-1; d_gene: -; CDR3nt: TGCGCCAGCAGCCAAGATAAGGGGGCTGGAAACACCATATATTTT; CDR3aa: CASSQDKGAGNTIYF
abundance: -; j_gene: TRBJ2-7; v_gene: TRBV6-5; d_gene: -; CDR3nt: TGTGCCAGCAGGAGGAGCTATTCCTACGAGCAGTACTTC; CDR3aa: CASRRSYSYEQYF
abundance: -; j_gene: TRBJ2-7; v_gene: TRBV28; d_gene: TRBD1; CDR3nt: TGTGCCAGCAGTCCCTCCGGACAGGTCCTTGAGCAGTACTTC; CDR3aa: CASSPSGQVLEQYF
abundance: -; j_gene: TRBJ2-7; v_gene: TRBV7-9; d_gene: TRBD2; CDR3nt: TGTGCCAGCAGCTTGGAGACTAGCGTAAGTTACGAGCAGTACTTC; CDR3aa: CASSLETSVSYEQYF
abundance: -; j_gene: TRBJ1-2; v_gene: TRBV19; d_gene: -; CDR3nt: TGTGCCACCCAGATTTCCGGGCAGGGTTATGGCTACACCTTC; CDR3aa: CATQISGQGYGYTF
abundance: -; j_gene: TRBJ1-5; v_gene: TRBV5-5; d_gene: TRBD1; CDR3nt: TGTGCCAGCAGCCCCCGGACAGGGGGCAATCAGCCCCAGCATTTT; CDR3aa: CASSPRTGGNQPQHF
abundance: -; j_gene: TRBJ1-6; v_gene: TRBV7-9; d_gene: TRBD1; CDR3nt: TGTGCCAGCGCTCCCTGGGACAGAAATTCACCCCTCCACTTT; CDR3aa: CASAPWDRNSPLHF
abundance: many; j_gene: TRBJ1-2; v_gene: TRBV7-9; d_gene: -; CDR3nt: TGTGCCAGCAGCTTAACTTCATCGGGGATGGGTGGCTACACCTTC; CDR3aa: CASSLTSSGMGGYTF
abundance: -; j_gene: TRBJ2-3; v_gene: TRBV6-5; d_gene: -; CDR3nt: TGTGCCAGCAGTCCCGGGACAACCCCCACAGATACGCAGTATTTT; CDR3aa: CASSPGTTPTDTQYF
abundance: -; j_gene: TRBJ1-2; v_gene: TRBV6-1; d_gene: -; CDR3nt: TGTGCCAGCAGTGAAGCCGGGTTTGTCTATGGCTACACCTTC; CDR3aa: CASSEAGFVYGYTF
abundance: -; j_gene: TRBJ2-5; v_gene: TRBV5-1; d_gene: TRBD2; CDR3nt: TGCGCCAGCAGCTTGAACGGGGAGGGAGAGACCCAGTACTTC; CDR3aa: CASSLNGEGETQYF
abundance: once; j_gene: TRBJ2-5; v_gene: TRBV28; d_gene: -; CDR3nt: TGTGCCAGCAGGACCCCGGGGAGAGAGACCCAGTACTTC; CDR3aa: CASRTPGRETQYF
abundance: -; j_gene: TRBJ2-7; v_gene: TRBV5-4; d_gene: -; CDR3nt: TGTGCCAGCAGCCAGGATGGGGCAGGGGAGCAGTACTTC; CDR3aa: CASSQDGAGEQYF
abundance: -; j_gene: TRBJ1-6; v_gene: TRBV4-1; d_gene: -; CDR3nt: TGCGCCAGCAGCCAACAAACAGGGATGCCTTATAATTCACCCCTCCACTTT; CDR3aa: CASSQQTGMPYNSPLHF
abundance: -; j_gene: TRBJ2-3; v_gene: TRBV7-6; d_gene: -; CDR3nt: TGTGCCAGCAGCTTCGTAGATACGCAGTATTTT; CDR3aa: CASSFVDTQYF
abundance: -; j_gene: TRBJ2-7; v_gene: TRBV2; d_gene: TRBD2; CDR3nt: TGTGCCAGCAGGGTAGCGGGAGGGACTGTCGAGCAGTACTTC; CDR3aa: CASRVAGGTVEQYF
abundance: -; j_gene: TRBJ2-3; v_gene: TRBV5-4; d_gene: TRBD2; CDR3nt: TGTGCCAGCAGCCCGGGACTAGAAGCTACGCAGTATTTT; CDR3aa: CASSPGLEATQYF